This T cell receptor (beta chain) was found in a study of cytotoxic CD8 clonotypes in ibrutinib-treated CLL. TCRdb's table, derived via immunoSEQ multiplex PCR, lists solely in-frame clones and lacks some. The sample records some 4,600 clones, 83% being singletons. Only a few counts were recorded for this clone. Trimming pared 2 bases from V and 7 bases from J, leaving 12 bases between. Germline-derived CDR1 and CDR2 are LNHDA and SQIVND (reference sequence). The CDR3 is made up of 14 amino acids. The sequencing used PBMCs, collected before ibrutinib treatment. The source is a human donor with chronic lymphocytic leukemia. This rearrangement joins TRBV19 to TRBJ1-5; TRBD1 is a possible D gene (5 bases). The CDR3 protein is CASSIRAGPQPQHF. As DNA, the CDR3 is TGTGCCAGTAGTATAAGGGCAGGGCCACAGCCCCAGCATTTT.